The 11 T cell receptor beta chains below were found in one sample sequenced in a study of blood T cells in healthy people across ages. Primed by a sample-barcoded 5' primer and a J-beta primer mix, a second PCR proceeded for roughly 6 to 12 cycles. TCRdb processed the 5' RACE reads anew with MiXCR; each CDR3 protein has one entry. The table lists 1.4 million or so distinct CDR3 sequences, less than 45% of them singletons. Sequencing was done on a sample of blood. These receptors were taken from a woman aged 18-29 years in good health.

This clonotype has more than one count but fewer than ten. The CDR3 nucleotides read TGTGCCAGCAGTTTATCCCGGGGCTACTATGGCTACACCTTC. Its protein product is CASSLSRGYYGYTF. V and J are TRBV28 and TRBJ1-2; possibly TRBD1 for D (5 bases). Germline assignment: CDR1 MDHEN and CDR2 SYDVKM. The CDR3 runs 14 residues. Trimming cost V 1 base and J 3 bases, with 9 bases left between them.

This clonotype was seen a handful of times. This chain uses TRBV4-1 with TRBJ2-4, with 8 bases lining up with TRBD1. Near its end, the DNA agrees better with TRBJ2-7, so the J call may be wrong. There are 15 residues in the CDR3. Germline V CDR1 and CDR2: MGHRA, YSYEKL. The CDR3 loop is CASSQIARGHNEQYF. The DNA of the CDR3 is TGCGCCAGCAGCCAAATCGCCAGGGGGCACAACGAGCAGTACTTC.

This clonotype was seen a few times. The chain's CDR3 is CASSPPTRTETQYF. CDR3 DNA: TGTGCCAGCTCACCACCGACTAGGACGGAGACCCAGTACTTC. The chain has TRBV18 and TRBJ2-5; tentative D call: TRBD2 (6 bases). Germline V gene sequence: CDR1 KGHSH, CDR2 LQKENI. The CDR3 totals 14 residues. Trimming removed 0 bases at V and 5 bases at J, with 10 bases between.

The J gene is TRBJ1-2, the V gene TRBV6-1; D is undetermined. V was clipped by 5 bases and J by 10 bases, with 8 bases between them. The CDR3 consists of 10 residues. Germline CDR1 is MNHNS and CDR2 is SASEGT. The CDR3 DNA is TGTGCCAGCAGTCTCGGTGACTACACCTTC. Residues: CASSLGDYTF.

A few counts support this clonotype. This rearrangement joins TRBV12-3 or TRBV12-4 to TRBJ1-3, with TRBD1 as a possible D gene (5 bases). There are 17 residues in the CDR3. V was cut by 6 bases and J by 0 bases, with 18 bases left in between. The CDR3: CASRRDRPVGSGNTIYF. The CDR3 bases are TGTGCCAGCAGACGGGACCGTCCCGTGGGCTCTGGAAACACCATATATTTT.

The table lists this clonotype with a few counts. V and J are TRBV3-1 and TRBJ2-5; D is ambiguous. The ends were cut back, 1 base at V and 0 bases at J, with 3 bases in the middle. Germline V gives CDR1 LGHDT, CDR2 YNNKEL (reference sequence). The CDR3 spans 13 residues. This CDR3 reads CASSQAYQETQYF. The CDR3 bases are TGTGCCAGCAGCCAAGCCTACCAAGAGACCCAGTACTTC.

The sample holds one count of this clonotype. CDR3 amino acids: CASTIDRLNTEAFF. In DNA form, the CDR3 reads TGTGCCAGCACTATAGACAGATTGAACACTGAAGCTTTCTTT. The chain joins TRBV7-2 to TRBJ1-1; TRBD1 might be the D (5 bases). The CDR3 is made up of 14 amino acids. The V gene's germline CDR1 is SGHTA and CDR2 FQGNSA. V was clipped by 7 bases and J by 0 bases, with 12 bases between them.

The chain joins TRBV20-1 to TRBJ2-5, with TRBD1 as a possible D gene (5 bases). This CDR3 spans 18 amino acids. The V gene's germline CDR1 is DFQATT and CDR2 SNEGSKA (reference sequence). Trimming left V 0 bases short and J 11 bases short, with 31 bases between. The CDR3 DNA reads as TGCAGTGCTAGAGATAGTTTCCAGCGACAGACCCTTGGCAGTGAGCAGTACTTC. Its protein is CSARDSFQRQTLGSEQYF.

On this clonotype itself: Just one base apart from a much larger clone, this may be a read error. The chain uses TRBV12-3 or TRBV12-4 and TRBJ2-1; no firm D call. The CDR3 extends over 12 amino acids. Between the trimmed V and J ends, which lost 2 bases and 12 bases, there was a span of 11 bases. The CDR3 nucleotides are TGTGCCAGCAGTTTATTTGGCGATGGGCAGTTCTTC. Translation gives CASSLFGDGQFF.

Regarding this clonotype: Germline and junction disagree at one end, which may indicate a read error. CDR3 sequence reads: CASSGTGSYGHTF. CDR3 in DNA: TGTGCCAGCAGCGGGACAGGTTCCTATGGCCACACCTTC. The gene calls are TRBV9 and TRBJ1-2; 7 nucleotides line up with TRBD1. CDR1 and CDR2 from the germline V gene are SGDLS and YYNGEE. The CDR3 spans 13 residues.

The gene calls are TRBV25-1 and TRBJ1-4; 7 bases align to TRBD1. The V gene's germline CDR1 is MGHDK and CDR2 SYGVNS. This CDR3 comprises 14 residues. The trim removed 2 bases at V and 7 bases at J, leaving 4 bases unmatched. For the CDR3, the DNA is TGTGCCAGCAGTGAAACAGGGGCCGGTGAAAAACTGTTTTTT. Translated: CASSETGAGEKLFF.